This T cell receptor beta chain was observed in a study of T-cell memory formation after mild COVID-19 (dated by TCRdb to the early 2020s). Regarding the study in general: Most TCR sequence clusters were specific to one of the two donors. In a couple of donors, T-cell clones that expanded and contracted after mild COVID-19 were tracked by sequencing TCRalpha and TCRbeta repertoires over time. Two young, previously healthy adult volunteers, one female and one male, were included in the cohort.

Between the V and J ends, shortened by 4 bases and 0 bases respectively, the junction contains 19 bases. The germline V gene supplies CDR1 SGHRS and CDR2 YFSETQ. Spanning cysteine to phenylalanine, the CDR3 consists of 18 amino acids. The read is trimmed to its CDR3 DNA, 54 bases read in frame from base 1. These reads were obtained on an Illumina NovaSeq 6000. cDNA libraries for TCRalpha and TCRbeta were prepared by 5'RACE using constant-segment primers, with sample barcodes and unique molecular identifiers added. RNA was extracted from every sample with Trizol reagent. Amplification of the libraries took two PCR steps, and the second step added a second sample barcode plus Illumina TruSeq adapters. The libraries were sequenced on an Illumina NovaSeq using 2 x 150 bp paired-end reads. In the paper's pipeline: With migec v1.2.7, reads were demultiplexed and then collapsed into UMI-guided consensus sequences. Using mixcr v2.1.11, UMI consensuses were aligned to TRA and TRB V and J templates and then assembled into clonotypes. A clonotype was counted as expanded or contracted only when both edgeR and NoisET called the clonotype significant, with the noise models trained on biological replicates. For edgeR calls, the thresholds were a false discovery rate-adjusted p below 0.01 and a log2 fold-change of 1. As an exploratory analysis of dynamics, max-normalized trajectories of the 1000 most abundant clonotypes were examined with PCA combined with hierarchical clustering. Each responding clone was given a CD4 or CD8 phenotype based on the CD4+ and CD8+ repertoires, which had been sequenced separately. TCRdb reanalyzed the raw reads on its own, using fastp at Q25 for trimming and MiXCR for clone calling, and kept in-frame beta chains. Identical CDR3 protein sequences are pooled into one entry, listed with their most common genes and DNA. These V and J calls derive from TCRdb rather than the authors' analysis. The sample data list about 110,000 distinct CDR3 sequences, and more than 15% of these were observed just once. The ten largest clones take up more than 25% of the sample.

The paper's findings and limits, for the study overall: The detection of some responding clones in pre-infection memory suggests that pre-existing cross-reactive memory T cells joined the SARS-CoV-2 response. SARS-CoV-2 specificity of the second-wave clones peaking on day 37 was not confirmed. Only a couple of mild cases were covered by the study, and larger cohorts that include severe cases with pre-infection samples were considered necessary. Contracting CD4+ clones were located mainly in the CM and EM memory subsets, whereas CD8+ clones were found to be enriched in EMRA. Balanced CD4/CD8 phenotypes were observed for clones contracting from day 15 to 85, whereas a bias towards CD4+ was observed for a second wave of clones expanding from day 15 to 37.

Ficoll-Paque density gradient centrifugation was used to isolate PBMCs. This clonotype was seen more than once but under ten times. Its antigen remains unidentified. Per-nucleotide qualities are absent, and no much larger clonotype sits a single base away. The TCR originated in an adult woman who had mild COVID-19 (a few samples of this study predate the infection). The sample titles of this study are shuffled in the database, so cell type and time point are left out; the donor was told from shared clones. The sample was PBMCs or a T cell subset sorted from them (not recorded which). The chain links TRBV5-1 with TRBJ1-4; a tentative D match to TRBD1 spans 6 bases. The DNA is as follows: TGCGCCAGCAGCGAGGGCGCGTGGGGGGCAGCAACTAATGAAAAACTGTTTTTT. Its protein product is CASSEGAWGAATNEKLFF.